The present entry profiles one T cell receptor beta chain with its context. Its target is not known. This specimen belongs to a study of OX40 agonist ivuxolimab in advanced cancers. Study in general: Cancers in dose escalation were hepatocellular, melanoma, renal cell and head and neck. The eligibility criteria allowed prior anti-PD-1, anti-PD-L1 or anti-CTLA-4 therapy, and about 40% had some.

The protocol was immunoSEQ multiplex PCR, while the TCRdb copy is restricted to in-frame clones and leaves out a portion. Of about 70,000 clones listed, around 88% are singletons. Study observations and caveats: With doses of 0.1 to 3.0 mg/kg, CD4+ and CD8+ blood T cells had undergone clonal expansion by week 6.

The source is an adult with an advanced solid tumor such as melanoma, head and neck, liver or kidney cancer. The material sequenced was CD4+ or CD8+ T cells sorted from blood, taken in a trial of the OX40 agonist ivuxolimab.

The CDR3 DNA reads as TGTGCCTGGAGTGACCAGCATGAGCAGTTCTTC. This sequence encodes CAWSDQHEQFF. V is TRBV30 and J is TRBJ2-1; D is unresolved. The germline CDR1 and CDR2 sequences are GTSNPN and SVGIG (reference sequence). V dropped 1 base and J dropped 8 bases, with 6 bases sitting between them. This CDR3 has 11 amino acids.